The 27 T cell receptor beta chains below were found in one sample sequenced in a study of T cells in localized non-small cell lung cancer (dated by TCRdb to about 2020). Library creation used the immunoSEQ multiplex PCR assay. TCRdb re-hosts the immuneACCESS table, in-frame sequences only. Its copies lack some clones; in the studies checked, an unresolved V gene accounts for under half of them, and the cause for the rest is not known. The sample table shows 41,000 or so clones, and more than 85% are seen once. Less than 9% of the sample belongs to the ten largest clones. The material was peripheral blood, obtained before any cancer treatment. Receptor source: a woman aged 18 to 55 with stage III lung adenocarcinoma.

The genes are TRBV27 and TRBJ2-5; 7 bases map to TRBD1. Looked up from germline, CDR1 is MNHEY and CDR2 is SMNVEV (reference sequence). CDR3 length equals 15 residues. Losses at the gene ends were 2 bases for V and 4 bases for J; bases not matched to a gene: 7. The CDR3 DNA reads as TGTGCCAGCAGTTTAACAACGACAGGGCCAGAGACCCAGTACTTC. This gives the protein CASSLTTTGPETQYF.

This clone was detected a few times. CDR3 bases: TGTGCCAGCAGGGAACCGGGACAGCTCACAGATACGCAGTATTTT. This sequence encodes CASREPGQLTDTQYF. The gene calls are TRBV2 and TRBJ2-3; 7 bases match TRBD1. The germline gives CDR1 SNHLY, CDR2 FYNNEI. There are 15 residues in the CDR3. With 6 bases clipped from V and 2 bases from J, the junction kept 8 bases outside the gene matches.

In this sample, this clone turned up a few times. The chain is built from TRBV27 and TRBJ1-6; a possible D gene is TRBD1 (5 bases). Trimming shortened V by 2 bases and J by 10 bases, and 12 bases separated the two germline ends. This CDR3 has 14 amino acids. CDR1 is MNHEY and CDR2 is SMNVEV in the germline V gene (reference sequence). The CDR3 DNA follows: TGTGCCAGCAGTTTACCGGGGACGAGCTCACCCCTCCACTTT. Its protein product is CASSLPGTSSPLHF.

The chain has TRBV6-5 and TRBJ1-6, with 8 bases aligning to TRBD1. The CDR3 length is 14 residues. V shed 5 bases, J shed 8 bases, and the junction held 5 bases outside the gene matches. From germline, CDR1 is MNHEY and CDR2 SVGAGI. The CDR3 spells CASSGQGRDSPLHF. CDR3 bases: TGTGCCAGCAGTGGACAGGGAAGGGATTCACCCCTCCACTTT.

The rearrangement uses TRBV7-3 and TRBJ2-3, with 7 bases fitting TRBD2. The CDR3 extends over 15 amino acids. Germline CDR1 reads SGHTA; CDR2 reads FQGTGA. Trimming took 5 bases from V and 3 from J; bases not matched to a gene: 8. The CDR3 protein is CASSNPGGITDTQYF. CDR3 DNA sequence: TGTGCCAGCAGCAACCCCGGGGGGATAACAGATACGCAGTATTTT.

The rearrangement uses TRBV19 and TRBJ2-3; perhaps TRBD1 as D (5 bases). V lost 6 bases, J lost 7 bases, and 11 bases lay in between. CDR1 is LNHDA and CDR2 is SQIVND in the germline V gene (reference sequence). The CDR3 runs to 12 residues. The CDR3 reads CASSPTGNTQYF. CDR3 DNA sequence: TGTGCCAGTAGCCCTACAGGTAATACGCAGTATTTT.

The chain employs TRBV10-3 and TRBJ1-2; D gene unclear. This CDR3 spans 15 amino acids. Trimming took 3 bases from V and 2 from J, leaving 13 bases between them. CDR1 and CDR2 from the germline V gene are ENHRY and SYGVKD. Here the CDR3 DNA reads TGTGCCATCAGTGATGAGGGCCCGGACAACTATGGCTACACCTTC. Protein sequence: CAISDEGPDNYGYTF.

The CDR3 DNA reads as TGTGCCAGTACCCAGGACAGGGACACCGGGGAGCTGTTTTTT. The encoded protein is CASTQDRDTGELFF. This rearrangement joins TRBV19 to TRBJ2-2, with 8 bases lining up with TRBD1. Germline V lookup: CDR1 LNHDA, CDR2 SQIVND (reference sequence). The V segment lost 7 bases and the J segment 3 bases; nucleotides outside the gene matches: 4. This CDR3 is 14 amino acids long.

This clone appeared a single time. The chain carries TRBV7-5 and TRBJ1-1. TRBV7-5 is given as a pseudogene. The CDR3 spans 14 residues. The CDR3 region is CARSAHSLNTEAFF. CDR3 DNA: TGTGCCAGAAGCGCCCATAGCCTGAACACTGAAGCTTTCTTT.

The chain is built from TRBV18 and TRBJ1-1; 7 nucleotides line up with TRBD1. V was clipped by 0 bases and J by 5 bases; unmatched bases: 6. CDR1 is KGHSH and CDR2 is LQKENI in the germline V gene. CDR3 length: 15 amino acids. The CDR3 reads CASSPPSGGLTEAFF. In nucleotides, the CDR3 is TGTGCCAGCTCACCACCATCAGGGGGACTGACTGAAGCTTTCTTT. The full variable domain, in which reference TRBV18 and TRBJ1-1 provide the parts outside the CDR3, is NAGVMQNPRHLVRRRGQEARLRCSPMKGHSHVYWYRQLPEEGLKFMVYLQKENIIDESGMPKERFSAEFPKEGPSILRIQQVVRGDSAAYFCASSPPSGGLTEAFFGQGTRLTVV.

V usage is TRBV6-1 and J usage is TRBJ2-5; a weak D match, TRBD1 (5 bases). CDR1 is MNHNS, CDR2 SASEGT, per germline. The CDR3 length is 14 residues. V lost 2 bases to trimming and J lost 4 bases, with 11 bases between them. CDR3 bases: TGTGCCAGCAGTGAACAGGGTGAGAGAGAGACCCAGTACTTC. It specifies CASSEQGERETQYF.

V usage is TRBV11-2 and J usage is TRBJ2-2; tentatively, D is TRBD2 (7 bases). V was cut by 6 bases and J by 3 bases, with 11 bases left in between. Germline lookup yields CDR1 SGHAT and CDR2 FQNNGV. The CDR3 totals 14 residues. CDR3 residues: CASRRGGDTGELFF. The CDR3 DNA reads as TGTGCCAGCAGGAGAGGGGGGGACACCGGGGAGCTGTTTTTT.

V is TRBV6-5 and J is TRBJ2-7; 8 nucleotides line up with TRBD1. V shed 6 bases, J shed 0 bases, and the junction held 4 bases outside the gene matches. The CDR3 runs to 14 residues. Per germline, CDR1 MNHEY and CDR2 SVGAGI. The CDR3 region is CASRETGVSYEQYF. Here the CDR3 DNA reads TGTGCCAGCAGGGAGACAGGGGTCTCCTACGAGCAGTACTTC.

The gene calls are TRBV14 and TRBJ2-1; possible D gene TRBD2, 5 bases. The CDR3 length is 15 residues. V lost 4 bases, J lost 12 bases, and 22 bases lay in between. Germline V gene lookup returns CDR1 SGHDN and CDR2 FVKESK. The CDR3 nucleotides read TGTGCCAGCAGCCCGCCCGGACTTCCCCTTTTGGGGCAGTTCTTC. It yields the protein CASSPPGLPLLGQFF.

The chain joins TRBV2 to TRBJ2-3, with D possibly being TRBD1 (5 bases). The CDR3 runs 16 residues. Trimming shortened V by 3 bases and J by 0 bases, and 13 bases separated the two germline ends. Per the germline V gene, CDR1 is SNHLY and CDR2 is FYNNEI. The CDR3 coding sequence is TGTGCCAGCAGTGATCTTGTGGGGCGTAGCACAGATACGCAGTATTTT. This encodes CASSDLVGRSTDTQYF.

V and J are TRBV7-9 and TRBJ1-1; D remains unclear. The germline V gene has CDR1 SEHNR and CDR2 FQNEAQ (reference sequence). With 1 base removed from V and 11 bases from J, the gap between germline ends came to 14 bases. The CDR3 length is 13 residues. The CDR3 DNA follows: TGTGCCAGCAGCTTAGACGCCGGCGGGAGGGCTTTCTTT. This codes for CASSLDAGGRAFF.

The gene calls are TRBV19 and TRBJ2-7, with a weak D call TRBD2 (6 bases). This CDR3 comprises 14 residues. Trimming left V 3 bases short and J 0 bases short, with 9 bases between. Germline V CDR1 and CDR2: LNHDA, SQIVND (reference sequence). This chain's CDR3 is CASSIRESSYEQYF. Written as DNA, the CDR3 is TGTGCCAGTAGTATCCGGGAGAGCTCCTACGAGCAGTACTTC.

This chain links TRBV7-9 with TRBJ2-7; D not certain. This CDR3 has 15 residues. CDR1 and CDR2 from the germline V gene are SEHNR and FQNEAQ (reference sequence). The V end was cut by 5 bases, the J end by 1 base, with 15 bases between. The CDR3 loop reads CASSIYSDKSYEQYF. CDR3 in DNA: TGTGCCAGCAGCATTTACTCCGATAAATCCTACGAGCAGTACTTC.

The rearrangement uses TRBV11-2 and TRBJ1-1; 10 bases agree with TRBD1. Germline V gene sequence: CDR1 SGHAT, CDR2 FQNNGV. The CDR3 covers 15 residues. Germline trimming cut 5 bases from V and 6 bases from J; bases unmatched to any gene: 9. CDR3 bases: TGTGCCAGCAGCACCGGCGGGACAGGGGTAGCTGAAGCTTTCTTT. Translated, it gives CASSTGGTGVAEAFF. Complete variable domain (other parts from reference TRBV11-2 and TRBJ1-1): EAGVAQSPRYKIIEKRQSVAFWCNPISGHATLYWYQQILGQGPKLLIQFQNNGVVDDSQLPKDRFSAERLKGVDSTLKIQPAKLEDSAVYLCASSTGGTGVAEAFFGQGTRLTVV.

V is TRBV4-2 and J is TRBJ2-3; D could derive from TRBD1 or TRBD2 (6 bases each). Trimming left V 0 bases short and J 0 bases short, with 19 bases between. In germline, CDR1 is LGHNA, CDR2 YNFKEQ. The CDR3 loop spans 19 amino acids. The CDR3 loop reads CASSQDPFGGSASTDTQYF. Written as DNA, the CDR3 is TGTGCCAGCAGCCAAGACCCCTTCGGGGGCTCTGCTAGCACAGATACGCAGTATTTT.

The rearrangement uses TRBV30 and TRBJ1-1; D is undetermined. Trimming stripped 3 bases from V and 0 bases from J, with 8 bases between. This CDR3 comprises 13 residues. Germline assignment: CDR1 GTSNPN and CDR2 SVGIG (reference sequence). CDR3 coding DNA: TGTGCCTGGAGGAACCAACTGAACACTGAAGCTTTCTTT. This sequence encodes CAWRNQLNTEAFF.

The V and J genes are TRBV2 and TRBJ2-7, with D perhaps matching TRBD2 (7 bases). CDR1 is SNHLY, CDR2 FYNNEI, per germline. This CDR3 is built from 15 residues. With 7 bases removed from V and 0 bases from J, the gap between germline ends came to 16 bases. DNA for the CDR3: TGTGCCAGCACTAGGGGGACTATTCTCTCCTACGAGCAGTACTTC. This sequence encodes CASTRGTILSYEQYF.

The V call is TRBV27, the J call TRBJ1-4, with D unclear. The germline V gene encodes CDR1 MNHEY and CDR2 SMNVEV (reference sequence). CDR3 length: 10 amino acids. V dropped 8 bases and J dropped 4 bases, with 2 bases sitting between them. CDR3 sequence: CASRNEKLFF. CDR3 DNA sequence: TGTGCCAGCCGTAATGAAAAACTGTTTTTT.

The J gene is TRBJ1-1, the V gene TRBV5-1, with D unclear. V lost 1 base, J lost 0 bases, and 7 bases lay in between. Germline loops: CDR1 SGHRS, CDR2 YFSETQ. The CDR3 runs to 14 residues. The CDR3 DNA reads as TGCGCCAGCAGCTTGCGGACGGTGAACACTGAAGCTTTCTTT. Amino acids: CASSLRTVNTEAFF.

The chain links TRBV11-2 to TRBJ1-6; no firm D call. The V end was cut by 7 bases, the J end by 0 bases, with 7 bases between. CDR1 is SGHAT and CDR2 is FQNNGV in the germline V gene. CDR3 length: 14 residues. The CDR3 DNA is TGTGCCAGCATGCAGAGCTCCTATAATTCACCCCTCCACTTT. This codes for CASMQSSYNSPLHF.

This clone turned up a few times. The chain joins TRBV5-4 to TRBJ2-3; 7 bases are a match to TRBD1. With V trimmed by 0 bases and J by 6 bases, 7 bases remained unmatched. The CDR3 runs to 15 residues. Looked up from germline, CDR1 is SGHNT and CDR2 is YYREEE (reference sequence). The CDR3 sequence is CASSLDEGARDTQYF. CDR3 sequence (DNA): TGTGCCAGCAGCTTGGACGAGGGGGCGCGGGATACGCAGTATTTT.

The chain recombines TRBV15 with TRBJ2-1; 8 bases align to TRBD2. The CDR3 consists of 14 residues. V lost 0 bases and J lost 7; bases outside the gene matches: 2. Germline values: CDR1 LNHNV, CDR2 YYDKDF (reference sequence). CDR3 in amino acids: CATSRDGGANEQFF. The DNA of the CDR3 is TGTGCCACCAGCAGAGACGGGGGGGCAAATGAGCAGTTCTTC.